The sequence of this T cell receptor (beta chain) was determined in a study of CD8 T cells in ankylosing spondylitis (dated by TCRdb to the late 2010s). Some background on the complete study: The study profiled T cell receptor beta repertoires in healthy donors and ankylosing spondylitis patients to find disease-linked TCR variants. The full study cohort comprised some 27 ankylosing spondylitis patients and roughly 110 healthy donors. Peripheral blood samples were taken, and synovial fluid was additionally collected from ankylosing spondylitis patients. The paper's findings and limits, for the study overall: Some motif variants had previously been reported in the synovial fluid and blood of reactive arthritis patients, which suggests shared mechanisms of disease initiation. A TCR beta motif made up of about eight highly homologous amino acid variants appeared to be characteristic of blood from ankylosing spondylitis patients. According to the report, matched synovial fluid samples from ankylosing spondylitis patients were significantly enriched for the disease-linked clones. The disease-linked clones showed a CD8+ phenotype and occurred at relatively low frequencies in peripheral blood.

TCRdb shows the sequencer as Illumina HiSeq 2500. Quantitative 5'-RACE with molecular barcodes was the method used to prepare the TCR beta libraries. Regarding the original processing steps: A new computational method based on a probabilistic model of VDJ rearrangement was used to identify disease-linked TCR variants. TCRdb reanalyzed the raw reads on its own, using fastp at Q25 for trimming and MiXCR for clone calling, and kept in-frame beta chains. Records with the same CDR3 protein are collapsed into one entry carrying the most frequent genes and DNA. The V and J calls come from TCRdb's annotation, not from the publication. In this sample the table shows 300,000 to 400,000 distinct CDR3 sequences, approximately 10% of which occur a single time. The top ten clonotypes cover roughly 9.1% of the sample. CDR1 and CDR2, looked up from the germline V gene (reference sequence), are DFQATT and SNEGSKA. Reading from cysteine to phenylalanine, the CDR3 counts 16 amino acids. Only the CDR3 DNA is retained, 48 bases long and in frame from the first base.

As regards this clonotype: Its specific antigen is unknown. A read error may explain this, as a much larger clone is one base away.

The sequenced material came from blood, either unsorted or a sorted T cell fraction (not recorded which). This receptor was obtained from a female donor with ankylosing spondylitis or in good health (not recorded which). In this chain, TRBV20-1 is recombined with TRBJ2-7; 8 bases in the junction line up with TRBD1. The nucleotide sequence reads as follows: TGCAGTGCCAGGTTACACGGACAGGGAAACTCCTACGAGCAGTCCTTC. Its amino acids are CSARLHGQGNSYEQSF.